This TCR beta chain comes out of a study of blood T cell repertoires in COVID-19. Sequencing used immunoSEQ multiplex PCR; TCRdb keeps in-frame clones, though not all of them. The repertoire holds approximately 300,000 clones, with around 88% as singletons. Germline V gene data show CDR1 as SGHTA and CDR2 as FQGNSA. CDR3 length: 11 amino acids. Trimming removed 6 bases at V and 10 bases at J, with 10 bases between. The specimen sequenced was peripheral blood. The V gene is TRBV7-2, the J gene TRBJ2-1, with unresolved D. The clonotype was recovered from a woman between 45 and 65 years old with acute or convalescent COVID-19. The CDR3 region is CASSIAWEQFF. CDR3 nucleotide sequence: TGTGCCAGCAGTATTGCGTGGGAGCAGTTCTTC.